The following is a T cell receptor beta chain sequence with its context. What it recognizes is unknown. The method was immunoSEQ multiplex PCR; TCRdb's version includes in-frame clones alone and lacks a portion of them. The table records about 2 million clones, approximately 95% of them present only once. In the naive CD8 group, cells lacked CD45RO and were positively selected for CCR7, so terminally differentiated effector memory CD45RA+ cells were left out. This sample stems from a study of shared clonotypes between healthy human individuals. Study conclusions and caveats: Incomplete sequencing of sorted subsets was indicated by rarefaction despite large depth. It was expected that sequencing depth would affect clonotype sharing among donors.

This CDR3 is 13 amino acids long. Germline values: CDR1 MNHEY, CDR2 SVGAGI. V lost 2 bases to trimming and J lost 9 bases, with 11 bases between them. V usage is TRBV6-5 and J usage is TRBJ1-5, with D perhaps TRBD1 (5 bases). Material: naive CD8+ T cells sorted from blood. This clonotype was obtained from a man aged 18-30 years in good health. CDR3: CASSYAGGWPQHF. CDR3 DNA: TGTGCCAGCAGTTACGCGGGGGGTTGGCCCCAGCATTTT.